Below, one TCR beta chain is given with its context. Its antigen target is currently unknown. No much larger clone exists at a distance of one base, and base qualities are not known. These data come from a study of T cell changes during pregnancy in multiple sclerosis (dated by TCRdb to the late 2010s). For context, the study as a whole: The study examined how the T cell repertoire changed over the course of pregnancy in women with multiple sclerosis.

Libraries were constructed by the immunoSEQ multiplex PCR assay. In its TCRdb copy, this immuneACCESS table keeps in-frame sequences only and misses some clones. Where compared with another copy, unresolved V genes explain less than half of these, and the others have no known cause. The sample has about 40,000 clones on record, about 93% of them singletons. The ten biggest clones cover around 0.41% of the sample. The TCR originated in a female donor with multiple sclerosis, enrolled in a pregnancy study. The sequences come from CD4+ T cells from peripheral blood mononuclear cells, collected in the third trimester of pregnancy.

The nucleotide sequence reads TGCGCCAGCAGCTTGGGGGTTCTTACGGGAGTGAACTACGAGCAGTACTTC. The resulting protein is CASSLGVLTGVNYEQYF. The chain couples TRBV5-1 to TRBJ2-7, and the D gene may be TRBD2, 6 bases matching. The cysteine opens and the phenylalanine closes a CDR3 of 17 amino acids. Only CDR3 DNA is held: 51 bases, read in frame from base 1. The germline ends are 19 bases apart after V is trimmed by 0 bases and J by 3 bases. Reading the germline V gene gives CDR1 SGHRS and CDR2 YFSETQ.